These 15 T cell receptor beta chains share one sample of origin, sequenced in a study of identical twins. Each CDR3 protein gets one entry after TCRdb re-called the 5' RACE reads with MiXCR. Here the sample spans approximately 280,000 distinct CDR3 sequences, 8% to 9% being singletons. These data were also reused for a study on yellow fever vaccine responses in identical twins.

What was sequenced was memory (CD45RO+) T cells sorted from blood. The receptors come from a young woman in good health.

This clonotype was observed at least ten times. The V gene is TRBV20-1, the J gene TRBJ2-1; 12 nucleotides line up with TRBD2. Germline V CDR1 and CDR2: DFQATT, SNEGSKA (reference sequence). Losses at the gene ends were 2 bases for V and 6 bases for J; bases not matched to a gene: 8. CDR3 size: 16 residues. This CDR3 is CSARLPGLAGSNEQFF. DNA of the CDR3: TGCAGTGCTAGACTTCCGGGACTAGCGGGTTCCAATGAGCAGTTCTTC.

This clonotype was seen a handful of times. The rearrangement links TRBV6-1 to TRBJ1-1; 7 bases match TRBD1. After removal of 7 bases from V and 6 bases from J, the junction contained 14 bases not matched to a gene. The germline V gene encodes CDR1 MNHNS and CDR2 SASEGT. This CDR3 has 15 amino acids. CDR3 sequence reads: CASTRGDRVGAEAFF. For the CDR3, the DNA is TGTGCCAGCACCCGGGGGGACAGAGTGGGCGCTGAAGCTTTCTTT.

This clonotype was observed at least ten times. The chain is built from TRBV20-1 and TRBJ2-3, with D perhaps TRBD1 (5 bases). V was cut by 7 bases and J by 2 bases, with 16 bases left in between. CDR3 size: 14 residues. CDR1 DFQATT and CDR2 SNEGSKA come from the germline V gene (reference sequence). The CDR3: CSVLGIRATDTQYF. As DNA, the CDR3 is TGCAGTGTCCTAGGTATCAGGGCCACAGATACGCAGTATTTT.

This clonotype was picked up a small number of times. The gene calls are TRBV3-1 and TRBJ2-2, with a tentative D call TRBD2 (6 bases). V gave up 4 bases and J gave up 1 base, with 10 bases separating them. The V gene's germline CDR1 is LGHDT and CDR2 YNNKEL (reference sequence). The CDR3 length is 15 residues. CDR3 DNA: TGTGCCAGCAGCCCTCGGAGGGAGAACACCGGGGAGCTGTTTTTT. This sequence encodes CASSPRRENTGELFF.

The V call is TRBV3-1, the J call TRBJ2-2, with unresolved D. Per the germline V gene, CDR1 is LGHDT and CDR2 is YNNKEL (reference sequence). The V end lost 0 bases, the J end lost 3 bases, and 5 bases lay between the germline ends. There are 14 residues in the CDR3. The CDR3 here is CASSQDGDTGELFF. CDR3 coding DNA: TGTGCCAGCAGCCAAGACGGAGACACCGGGGAGCTGTTTTTT.

CDR3 DNA sequence: TGTGCCAGCAGGATTAATGCAGGGTTTGGCAATGAGCAGTTCTTC. Translated: CASRINAGFGNEQFF. The chain uses TRBV28 and TRBJ2-1, with D tentatively TRBD1 (5 bases). This CDR3 has 15 residues. Looked up from germline, CDR1 is MDHEN and CDR2 is SYDVKM. V lost 6 bases to trimming and J lost 6 bases, with 18 bases between them.

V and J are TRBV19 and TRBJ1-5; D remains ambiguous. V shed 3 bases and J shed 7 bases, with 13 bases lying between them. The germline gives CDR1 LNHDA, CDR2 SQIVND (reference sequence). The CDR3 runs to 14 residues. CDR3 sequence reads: CASSIVGSVQPQHF. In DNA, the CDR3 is TGTGCCAGTAGTATTGTGGGTTCTGTGCAGCCCCAGCATTTT.

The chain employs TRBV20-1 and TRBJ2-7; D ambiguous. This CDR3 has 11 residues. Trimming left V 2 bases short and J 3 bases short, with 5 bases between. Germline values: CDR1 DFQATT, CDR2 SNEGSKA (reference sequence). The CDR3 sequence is CSARYNYEQYV. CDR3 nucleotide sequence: TGCAGTGCTAGATATAACTACGAGCAGTACGTC.

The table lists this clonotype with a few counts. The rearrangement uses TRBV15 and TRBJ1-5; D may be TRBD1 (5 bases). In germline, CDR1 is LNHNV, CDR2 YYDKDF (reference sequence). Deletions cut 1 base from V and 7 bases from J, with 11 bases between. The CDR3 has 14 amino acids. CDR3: CATSRVGGWQPQHF. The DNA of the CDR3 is TGTGCCACCAGCAGAGTGGGGGGTTGGCAGCCCCAGCATTTT.

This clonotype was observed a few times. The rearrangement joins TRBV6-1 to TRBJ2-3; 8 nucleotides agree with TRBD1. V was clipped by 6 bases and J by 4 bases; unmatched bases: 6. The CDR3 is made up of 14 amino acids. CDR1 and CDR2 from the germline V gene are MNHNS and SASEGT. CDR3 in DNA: TGTGCCAGCAGGCGGACAGGGTATGCAGATACGCAGTATTTT. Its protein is CASRRTGYADTQYF.

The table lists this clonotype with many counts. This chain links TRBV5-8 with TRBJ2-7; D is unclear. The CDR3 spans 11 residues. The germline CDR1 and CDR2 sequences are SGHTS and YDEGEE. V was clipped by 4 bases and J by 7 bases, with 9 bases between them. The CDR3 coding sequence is TGTGCCAGCAGCCCAATGAATGAGCAGTACTTC. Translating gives CASSPMNEQYF.

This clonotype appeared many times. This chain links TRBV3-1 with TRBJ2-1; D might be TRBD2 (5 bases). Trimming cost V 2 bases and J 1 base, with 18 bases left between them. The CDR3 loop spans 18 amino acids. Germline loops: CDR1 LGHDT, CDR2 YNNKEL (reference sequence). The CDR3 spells CASSQFGGRRFSYNEQFF. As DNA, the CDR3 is TGTGCCAGCAGCCAATTCGGTGGGAGACGTTTTTCCTACAATGAGCAGTTCTTC.

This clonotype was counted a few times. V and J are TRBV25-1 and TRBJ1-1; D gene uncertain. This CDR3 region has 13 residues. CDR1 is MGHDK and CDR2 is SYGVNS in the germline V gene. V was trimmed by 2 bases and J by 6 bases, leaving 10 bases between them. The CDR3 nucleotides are TGTGCCAGCAGTGAAGGGGTCCGGTCTGAAGCTTTCTTT. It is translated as CASSEGVRSEAFF.

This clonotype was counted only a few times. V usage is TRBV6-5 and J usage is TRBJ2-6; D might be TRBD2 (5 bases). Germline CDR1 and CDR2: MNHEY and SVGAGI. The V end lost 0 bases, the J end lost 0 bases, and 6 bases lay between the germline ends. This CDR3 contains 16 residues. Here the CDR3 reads CASSYSRGSGANVLTF. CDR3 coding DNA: TGTGCCAGCAGTTACTCTCGGGGCTCTGGGGCCAACGTCCTGACTTTC.

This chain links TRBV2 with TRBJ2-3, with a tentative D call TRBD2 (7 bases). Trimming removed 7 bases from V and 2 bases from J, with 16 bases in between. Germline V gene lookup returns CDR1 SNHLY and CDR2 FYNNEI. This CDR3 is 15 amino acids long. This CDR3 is CASTNWGGNTDTQYF. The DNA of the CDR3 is TGTGCCAGCACCAATTGGGGGGGCAACACAGATACGCAGTATTTT.